The 6 T cell receptor beta chains in this list originate from one sample, sequenced in a study of shared clonotypes between healthy human individuals (dated by TCRdb to 2018 to 2021). Receptor libraries were prepared by the immunoSEQ multiplex PCR assay. TCRdb mirrors the immuneACCESS table, restricted to in-frame sequences. Some clones are absent from its copies; in checked studies, under half trace to an unresolved V gene, and the reason for the others is unknown. The sample table lists around 940,000 clones, over 75% of them with a count of one. The ten largest account for about 1.5% of the sample. Sequences were obtained from memory CD4+ T cells sorted from blood. In the paper's terms, the cell subset or site label means: CD45RA-negative fraction. The receptors were sampled from a man aged 18 to 30 in good health.

This rearrangement joins TRBV5-6 to TRBJ2-7; 8 nucleotides match TRBD1. This CDR3 is built from 15 residues. Germline V gene sequence: CDR1 SGHDT, CDR2 YYEEEE. V dropped 4 bases and J dropped 4; count of bases not matched to a gene: 10. CDR3 in amino acids: CASSGTGGSSYEQYF. As DNA, the CDR3 is TGTGCCAGCAGCGGAACAGGGGGTTCCTCTTACGAGCAGTACTTC.

This clone was observed a single time. The chain is built from TRBV7-2 and TRBJ2-3; tentatively, D is TRBD1 or TRBD2 (5 bases each). Trimming pared 5 bases from V and 4 bases from J, leaving 19 bases between. The germline V gene encodes CDR1 SGHTA and CDR2 FQGNSA. The CDR3 length is 16 residues. The chain's CDR3 is CASSGRLPGAADTQYF. CDR3 nucleotides: TGTGCCAGCAGCGGGCGGCTCCCCGGGGCCGCAGATACGCAGTATTTT.

This chain uses TRBV19 with TRBJ2-1; D might be TRBD2 (6 bases). Trimming cost V 7 bases and J 5 bases, with 12 bases left between them. This CDR3 is 13 amino acids long. Looked up from germline, CDR1 is LNHDA and CDR2 is SQIVND (reference sequence). The CDR3 DNA reads TGTGCCAGTAAAATGGAGGGGCACAATGAGCAGTTCTTC. Its protein product is CASKMEGHNEQFF.

The chain has TRBV7-2 and TRBJ1-2, with D unresolved. The CDR3 runs 15 residues. Germline CDR1 and CDR2: SGHTA and FQGNSA. Between the trimmed V and J ends, which lost 1 base and 0 bases, there was a span of 9 bases. The CDR3 region has the DNA TGTGCCAGCAGCTTAGATGCGTCCACTAACTATGGCTACACCTTC. It yields the protein CASSLDASTNYGYTF.

Here the CDR3 DNA reads TGTGCCACCAGCAGAGATTTGGCACTTCAAGAGACCCAGTACTTC. It codes for CATSRDLALQETQYF. The V gene is TRBV15, the J gene TRBJ2-5; D is unclear. With 0 bases removed from V and 2 bases from J, the gap between germline ends came to 10 bases. Germline values: CDR1 LNHNV, CDR2 YYDKDF (reference sequence). CDR3 size: 15 residues.

The chain uses TRBV28 and TRBJ2-4; TRBD1 is a possible D gene (6 bases). This CDR3 has 18 residues. The V and J ends lost 3 bases and 0 bases respectively, with 18 bases between them. Germline-derived CDR1 and CDR2 are MDHEN and SYDVKM. CDR3 loop: CASSFVGAGTLAKNIQYF. CDR3 coding DNA: TGTGCCAGCAGTTTTGTCGGCGCAGGGACATTAGCCAAAAACATTCAGTACTTC.